This T cell receptor beta chain was sequenced during a study of cytomegalovirus exposure and HLA in healthy donors. Separate from the approximately 670-subject first cohort, the roughly 120-subject validation cohort was the one that the donors belonged to. CDR3 length equals 15 residues. V was trimmed by 6 bases and J by 7 bases, leaving 19 bases between them. Germline V gives CDR1 MNHNY, CDR2 SVGAGI (reference sequence). As to this clone: In the same sample, other DNA sequences code for this CDR3.

Assay: immunoSEQ multiplex PCR; the TCRdb copy retains only in-frame clones and omits some. This sample has around 160,000 clones, with less than 95% found just once. The receptor was isolated from a woman under 30 in good health and CMV-seropositive. Sequencing used PBMCs. This rearrangement joins TRBV6-6 to TRBJ1-5; D gene uncertain. CDR3 amino acids: CASSPRTEGNQPQHF. For the CDR3, the DNA is TGTGCCAGCAGCCCAAGGACGGAGGGAAACCAGCCCCAGCATTTT.